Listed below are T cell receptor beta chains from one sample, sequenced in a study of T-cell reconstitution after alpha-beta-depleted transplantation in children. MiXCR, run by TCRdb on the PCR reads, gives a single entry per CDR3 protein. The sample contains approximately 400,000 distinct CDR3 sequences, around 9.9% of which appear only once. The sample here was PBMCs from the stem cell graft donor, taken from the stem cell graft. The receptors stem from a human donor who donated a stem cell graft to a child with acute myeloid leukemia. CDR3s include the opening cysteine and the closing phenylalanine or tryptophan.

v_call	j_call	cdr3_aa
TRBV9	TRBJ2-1	CASSVGQGDNEQFF
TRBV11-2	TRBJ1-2	CASSLEQGHYGYTF
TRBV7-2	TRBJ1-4	CASSAGTAEKLFF
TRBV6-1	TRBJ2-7	CASYGQPSYEQYF
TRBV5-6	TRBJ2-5	CASSLAGTQYF
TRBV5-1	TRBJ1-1	CASSWGGEGTEAFF
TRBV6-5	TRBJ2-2	CASSHGEDGELFF
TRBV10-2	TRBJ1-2	CASSEGGNYGYTF
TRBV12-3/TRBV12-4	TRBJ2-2	CASRRTIGELFF
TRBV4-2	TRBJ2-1	CASSQDRSTYNEQFF
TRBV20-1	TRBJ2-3	CCATGTSGRPRADTQYF
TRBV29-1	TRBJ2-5	CSVEPPWLRDSFDRAQYF
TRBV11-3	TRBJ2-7	CASSLTSVDESYEQYF
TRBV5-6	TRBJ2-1	CASSKQWSEQFF
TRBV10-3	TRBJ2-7	CAISASGGADEQYF
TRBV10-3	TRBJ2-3	CAISVMIGTDTQYF
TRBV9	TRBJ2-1	CASRPGDALGSEQFF
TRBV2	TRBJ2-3	CASSPRTAVLTDTQYF
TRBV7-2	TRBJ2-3	CASSLESARTDTQYF
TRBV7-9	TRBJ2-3	CASTGLAFDTQYF
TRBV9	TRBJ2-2	CASSVAGVFGELFF
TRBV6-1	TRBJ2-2	CASSETGMLYTGELFF
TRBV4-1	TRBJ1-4	CASSARDTFGEKLFF
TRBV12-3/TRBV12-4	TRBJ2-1	CASRKPGQNNEQFF
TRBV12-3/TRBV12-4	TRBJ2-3	CASNLAGGPIDTQYF
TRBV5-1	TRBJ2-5	CASSLGMETQYF
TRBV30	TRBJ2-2	CAWSAGRIGELFF
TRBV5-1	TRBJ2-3	CASTKGGGTTDTQYF
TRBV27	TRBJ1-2	CASSLSEGLVYGYTF
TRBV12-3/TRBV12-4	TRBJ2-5	CASSSAGFETQYF
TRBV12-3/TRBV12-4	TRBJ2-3	CASSPLAGGADTQYF
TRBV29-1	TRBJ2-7	CSAKGQQNSEQYF
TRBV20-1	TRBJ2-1	CSARFPSGNEQFF
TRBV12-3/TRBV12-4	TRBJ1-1	CASSPLWISEAFF
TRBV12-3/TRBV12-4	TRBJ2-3	CASSLALTGGPNTQYF
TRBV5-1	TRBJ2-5	CASSLAREGLVGETQYF
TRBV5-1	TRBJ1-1	CASSLVEGRNTEAFF
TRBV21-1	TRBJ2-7	CASSTRAGGGLEQYF
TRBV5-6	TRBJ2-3	CASSAITTDTQYF